The present entry profiles one T cell receptor (beta chain) with its context. Its antigen is not yet known. No clone much larger than this one lies a single base away; base qualities are absent. The source of the sample is a study of blood T cell repertoires in COVID-19 (dated by TCRdb to the early 2020s). Notes on the research overall: Collaborator samples came from the United States, Italy and Spain and covered acute and convalescent phases of COVID-19. The repertoires were released in a freely available public database intended as a resource for research on the immune response to SARS-CoV-2. Where available, HLA class I and class II types were taken from metadata supplied by the sample provider and were not determined by assay-based typing. The prospective study material was composed of cDNA or gDNA derived from T cells, B-cell-depleted T cells, or PBMCs. A de-identified subject ID, COVID-19 status, age in years and sex were almost always included in the sample metadata. The dataset comprised deeply sampled blood TCRbeta repertoires from subjects exposed to, actively infected with, or recovered from COVID-19. Samples were obtained from the ongoing ImmuneRACE study (first 160 participants) and from approximately 1,200 subjects provided by 6 global collaborators.

General findings and caveats noted by the study authors: How much clinical and demographic metadata was included differed by source and by participant, and the metadata was provided uncurated.

CDR1 and CDR2 were assigned from the germline V gene as MRHNA and SNTAGT. The CDR3 goes from the cysteine to the phenylalanine over 11 residues. Only CDR3 DNA remains: 33 bases, in frame from the first base. The junction shows trimming of 8 bases on V and 6 bases on J, plus 10 bases between the germline ends. At one collaborating source in Seattle, patients were enrolled during active infection and were followed longitudinally through the course of disease. Collaborating institutions collected whole blood in K2EDTA tubes following their own protocols. For TCRbeta analysis, collaborator samples were shipped as frozen whole blood, as isolated PBMCs, or as DNA extracted from either sample type. TCRbeta CDR3 regions were amplified from genomic DNA using the immunoSEQ Assay, a bias-controlled multiplex PCR. On the authors' methods: Nucleated cell counts per sample were estimated from amplification of reference gene primers within the assay. Sequence reads were collapsed and filtered to measure the absolute abundance of every unique TCRbeta CDR3 rearrangement. For each sample, productive Simpson clonality was calculated as the square root of Simpson's diversity index over productive rearrangements. TCRdb provides this immuneACCESS table in a form limited to in-frame rearrangements. Some clones are lacking; in checked studies, under half of them reflect an unresolved V gene, and why the rest are absent is not known. D and trimming were read from the DNA, whereas the V and J calls and clone size are those reported in that table. The sample yields about 300,000 clones; roughly 88% were counted once. Together, the top ten hold around 1.6% of the sample.

The source is a woman aged 25 to 39 with COVID-19, enrolled during active disease. Sequences were obtained from peripheral blood. The receptor chain draws on TRBV6-4 and TRBJ1-1, with the D gene not clear enough to name. The DNA is as follows: TGTGCCAGCCCCAGATCGTCTGAAGCTTTCTTT. Translated, it gives CASPRSSEAFF.